The 2 T cell receptor beta chains below all came from one sample that was sequenced in a study of blood T cell repertoires in COVID-19. Only in-frame clones appear in the TCRdb table, and some are missing; sequencing was by immunoSEQ multiplex PCR. The table has tens of thousands of clones, about 81% seen once; the top ten hold 9.2%. The sample taken for sequencing was peripheral blood. The receptors were sampled from a human donor in a cohort sampled during active COVID-19.

V usage is TRBV7-2 and J usage is TRBJ1-1; weak D call: TRBD1 (6 bases). Trimming pared 1 base from V and 4 bases from J, leaving 10 bases between. Germline CDR1 and CDR2: SGHTA and FQGNSA. This CDR3 region has 14 residues. The CDR3, as DNA: TGTGCCAGCAGCTTAGGGGGGCTGTCCACTGAAGCTTTCTTT. Protein: CASSLGGLSTEAFF.

This clone was detected ten times or more. The rearrangement links TRBV9 to TRBJ2-1; TRBD2 matches at 10 bases. Germline V lookup: CDR1 SGDLS, CDR2 YYNGEE. Germline trimming cut 0 bases from V and 9 bases from J; bases unmatched to any gene: 3. The CDR3 extends over 14 amino acids. The CDR3 region is CASSVEGTSVEQFF. CDR3 in DNA: TGTGCCAGCAGCGTAGAGGGGACTAGCGTTGAGCAGTTCTTC.